A single T cell receptor (beta chain) is shown here with its context. Its matching antigen is unknown. TCRdb fed the RACE reads into MiXCR, producing one record per CDR3 protein. The table shows some 84,000 distinct CDR3 sequences, with around 8.8% occurring only once. The source of the sample is a study of human T cells and chemical hapten exposure. As to time point: pre-sensitization, week 0. Indicated treatment: therapeutic diphenylcyclopropenone sensitization with weekly scalp DPC. Points from the study as a whole: Alopecia in the donors means their immune response may deviate from healthy people's. High-frequency TCRs, those above 1 in 1000, stayed the same after DPC sensitization. Relative to control repertoires, expanded TCRs gave rise to significantly more large CDR3 similarity clusters.

Specimen: whole blood, collected in connection with sensitization to the hapten diphenylcyclopropenone (DPC). The clonotype comes from a man aged 40-50 years with alopecia areata. Some clones in this sample may be carry-over from other donors' samples.

The CDR3 DNA sequence: TGTGCCAGCAGTTTTCTGCCTAGCGGAGCCTACAATGAGCAGTTCTTC. Translating gives CASSFLPSGAYNEQFF. The chain employs TRBV28 and TRBJ2-1; the match to TRBD2 covers 7 bases. Germline V gene sequence: CDR1 MDHEN, CDR2 SYDVKM. With V trimmed by 3 bases and J by 2 bases, 7 bases remained unmatched. The CDR3 has 16 residues.